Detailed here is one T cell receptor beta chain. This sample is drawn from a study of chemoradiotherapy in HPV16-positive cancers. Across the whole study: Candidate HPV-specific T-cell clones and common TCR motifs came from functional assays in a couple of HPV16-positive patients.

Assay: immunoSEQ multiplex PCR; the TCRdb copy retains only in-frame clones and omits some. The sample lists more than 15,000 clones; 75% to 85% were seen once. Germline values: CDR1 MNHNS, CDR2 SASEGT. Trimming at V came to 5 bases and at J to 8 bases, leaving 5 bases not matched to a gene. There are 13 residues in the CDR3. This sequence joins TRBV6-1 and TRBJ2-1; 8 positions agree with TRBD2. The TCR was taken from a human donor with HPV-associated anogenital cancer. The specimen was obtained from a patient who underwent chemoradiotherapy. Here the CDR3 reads CASSKGLDHEQFF. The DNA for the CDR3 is TGTGCCAGCAGTAAGGGACTAGACCATGAGCAGTTCTTC.